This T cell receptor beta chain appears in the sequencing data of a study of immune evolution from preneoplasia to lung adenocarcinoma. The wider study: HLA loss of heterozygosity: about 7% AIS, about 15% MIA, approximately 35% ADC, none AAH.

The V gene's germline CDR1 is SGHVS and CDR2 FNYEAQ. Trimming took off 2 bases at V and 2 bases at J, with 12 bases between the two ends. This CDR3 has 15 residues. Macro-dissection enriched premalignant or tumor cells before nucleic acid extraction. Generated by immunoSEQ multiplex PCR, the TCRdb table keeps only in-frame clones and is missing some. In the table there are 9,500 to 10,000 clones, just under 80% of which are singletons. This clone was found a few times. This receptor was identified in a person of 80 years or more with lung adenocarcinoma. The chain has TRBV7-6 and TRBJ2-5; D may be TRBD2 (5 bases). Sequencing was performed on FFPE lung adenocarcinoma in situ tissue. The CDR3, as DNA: TGTGCCAGCAGCTTATCGGGCAGCGGACAAGAGACCCAGTACTTC. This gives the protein CASSLSGSGQETQYF. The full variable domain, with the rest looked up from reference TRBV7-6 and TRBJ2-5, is GAGVSQSPRYKVTKRGQDVALRCDPISGHVSLYWYRQALGQGPEFLTYFNYEAQQDKSGLPNDRFSAERPEGSISTLTIQRTEQRDSAMYRCASSLSGSGQETQYFGPGTRLLVL.